Here is one TCR beta chain with its context. Antigen specificity is unknown. TCRdb's table, derived via immunoSEQ multiplex PCR, lists solely in-frame clones and lacks some. Among approximately 52,000 clones, roughly 81% were seen once, and the ten largest hold roughly a tenth. Trimming pared 1 base from V and 1 base from J, leaving 9 bases between. Germline lookup yields CDR1 SEHNR and CDR2 FQNEAQ (reference sequence). The CDR3 is made up of 15 amino acids. These data belong to a study of OX40 agonist ivuxolimab in advanced cancers. Whole-study context: Those treated in dose escalation had hepatocellular carcinoma, melanoma, renal cell cancer or head and neck cancer. Overall study findings and caveats: There were, on average, more expanded clones in CD8+ T cells than in CD4+. Within 6 weeks, CD4+ and CD8+ blood T cells expanded clonally at 0.1 to 3.0 mg/kg.

The origin of this receptor is an adult with an advanced solid tumor such as melanoma, head and neck, liver or kidney cancer. The V call is TRBV7-9, the J call TRBJ2-3; tentatively, D is TRBD2 (5 bases). The material sequenced was CD4+ or CD8+ T cells sorted from blood, taken in a trial of the OX40 agonist ivuxolimab. The CDR3 nucleotides read TGTGCCAGCAGCTTAGTTAGCGTTGGCACAGATACGCAGTATTTT. Protein sequence: CASSLVSVGTDTQYF.